The source of this TCR beta chain is a study of T cell responses to AZD1222 COVID-19 vaccine. Overall study: Samples with a second dose at about 4 or about 12 weeks were pooled together.

The data were produced by immunoSEQ multiplex PCR, yet TCRdb's version contains in-frame clones alone and is incomplete. This sample carries some 100,000 clones, more than 75% of them seen once, and the ten largest clones take 3% to 3.5%. General study points: Donors were chiefly white British, with a greater number of females, and clonal diversity was perhaps underestimated. Of the AZD1222 recipients, only 5 to 7 were seropositive at baseline.

As for this clone: Its cognate antigen is unknown.

CDR3 length: 13 amino acids. Germline-derived CDR1 and CDR2 are SGHDN and FVKESK. V dropped 0 bases and J dropped 8 bases, with 10 bases sitting between them. The receptor comes from an adult in good health. V is TRBV14 and J is TRBJ1-2; no firm D call. This sample comprised peripheral blood, obtained on day 0 of AZD1222 vaccination. The CDR3 sequence is CASSQDLGYGYTF. The CDR3 DNA reads TGTGCCAGCAGCCAAGATTTGGGTTACGGCTACACCTTC.